This passage covers 15 T cell receptor beta chains from one sample sequenced in a study of regulatory T cells in long-lasting Graves disease. Building the TCR beta libraries relied on iRepertoire HTBI primers, and CDR3 regions underwent Arm-PCR. TCRdb ran MiXCR on the multiplex PCR reads and lists one entry per CDR3 protein. The sample includes approximately 350,000 distinct CDR3 sequences, 15% to 20% seen only once; the top ten take just over 20%. Sample time point: newly diagnosed GD, antithyroid drugs for less than 3 months. The authors made the TCR library using RNA they extracted from PBMCs. This same sample was also taken into another study, of T cells in Graves' hyperthyroidism and ophthalmopathy.

The sequences come from peripheral blood mononuclear cells (PBMCs), collected at new diagnosis, from a patient treated with antithyroid drugs. The receptor source for this set is a woman aged 18-29 years with Graves disease.

This clonotype showed up just a few times. The chain recombines TRBV28 with TRBJ2-6; tentatively, D is TRBD2 (5 bases). V lost 8 bases to trimming and J lost 1 base, with 12 bases between them. Germline V lookup: CDR1 MDHEN, CDR2 SYDVKM. The CDR3 has 15 amino acids. The CDR3 sequence is CASANAGSGANVLTF. The CDR3 DNA sequence: TGTGCCAGCGCAAACGCGGGTTCTGGGGCCAACGTCCTGACTTTC.

The chain joins TRBV9 to TRBJ2-5; 12 bases line up with TRBD2. This CDR3 has 15 residues. J gave up 5 bases and V 5 bases, and 7 bases lay outside the gene matches. CDR1 is SGDLS and CDR2 is YYNGEE in the germline V gene. CDR3 sequence (DNA): TGTGCCAGCAGTATCGGACTAGCGGGACTGGAGACCCAGTACTTC. This codes for CASSIGLAGLETQYF. Filled out from reference TRBV9 and TRBJ2-5, the complete variable domain reads DSGVTQTPKHLITATGQRVTLRCSPRSGDLSVYWYQQSLDQGLQFLIQYYNGEERAKGNILERFSAQQFPDLHSELNLSSLELGDSALYFCASSIGLAGLETQYFGPGTRLLVL.

This clonotype was observed at least ten times. This rearrangement joins TRBV20-1 to TRBJ2-1; D may match TRBD1 or TRBD2 (5 bases each). The CDR3 has 14 amino acids. Germline V gives CDR1 DFQATT, CDR2 SNEGSKA (reference sequence). V dropped 2 bases and J dropped 3 bases, with 11 bases sitting between them. CDR3 sequence: CSARSPGRYNEQFF. CDR3 nucleotides: TGCAGTGCTAGAAGTCCGGGACGCTACAATGAGCAGTTCTTC.

The chain links TRBV18 to TRBJ1-5; a possible D gene is TRBD1 (6 bases). Trimming pared 3 bases from V and 3 bases from J, leaving 21 bases between. The germline gives CDR1 KGHSH, CDR2 LQKENI. The CDR3 sequence is 18 residues long. The CDR3 reads CASSPFGRGGRVNQPQHF. In DNA form, the CDR3 reads TGTGCCAGCTCACCGTTCGGGAGGGGGGGCCGTGTCAATCAGCCCCAGCATTTT.

CDR3 coding DNA: TGTGCCAGCAGCCCTACCCCGGGACTAGCGAAGAATGAGCAGTTCTTC. It specifies CASSPTPGLAKNEQFF. The chain combines TRBV2 with TRBJ2-1; 10 bases fit TRBD2. The germline V gene encodes CDR1 SNHLY and CDR2 FYNNEI. Trimming at V came to 6 bases and at J to 7 bases, leaving 12 bases not matched to a gene. The CDR3 is 16 amino acids.

The sample holds many counts of this clonotype. The chain is built from TRBV7-9 and TRBJ2-5; tentatively, D is TRBD2 (5 bases). The CDR3 sequence is 12 residues long. Germline V gene lookup returns CDR1 SEHNR and CDR2 FQNEAQ (reference sequence). V was clipped by 1 base and J by 7 bases, with 7 bases between them. CDR3 loop: CASSLDRGTQYF. The CDR3 nucleotides are TGTGCCAGCAGCTTAGACCGGGGGACCCAGTACTTC.

This clonotype has only a few counts. The rearrangement uses TRBV18 and TRBJ2-2, with TRBD1 identical over 8 bases. There are 15 residues in the CDR3. The V gene end was trimmed by 3 bases and the J gene end by 4 bases; junction bases not matched to a gene: 4. CDR1 and CDR2 (germline): KGHSH, LQKENI. The CDR3 is CASSPRDRPTGELFF. The CDR3 DNA reads TGTGCCAGCTCACCCCGGGACAGGCCCACCGGGGAGCTGTTTTTT.

The genes are TRBV6-2 or TRBV6-3 and TRBJ2-3; perhaps TRBD1 as D (6 bases). Germline V CDR1 and CDR2: MNHEY, SVGEGT. The CDR3 has 13 residues. V lost 5 bases, J lost 5 bases, and 11 bases lay in between. The CDR3 region is CASSSFRGDTQYF. In nucleotides, the CDR3 is TGTGCCAGCAGTAGCTTCAGGGGAGATACGCAGTATTTT.

There are a few counts of this clonotype. This sequence joins TRBV19 and TRBJ1-1; 9 nucleotides align to TRBD1. The V and J ends lost 7 bases and 7 bases, in that order; junction bases with no gene match: 7. The CDR3 sequence is 13 residues long. Germline V gene sequence: CDR1 LNHDA, CDR2 SQIVND (reference sequence). CDR3: CASTEHRGLEAFF. The CDR3, as DNA: TGTGCCAGTACCGAACACAGGGGGCTTGAAGCTTTCTTT.

This clonotype was found a few times. V usage is TRBV27 and J usage is TRBJ2-4, with D possibly being TRBD2 (6 bases). The CDR3 sequence is 16 residues long. CDR1 MNHEY and CDR2 SMNVEV come from the germline V gene (reference sequence). The V gene lost 3 bases and the J gene lost 0 bases, with 12 bases spanning the gap. The DNA of the CDR3 is TGTGCCAGCAGTTTTTGGGGGGAGCTAGCCAAAAACATTCAGTACTTC. Its translation is CASSFWGELAKNIQYF.

The J gene is TRBJ1-2, the V gene TRBV5-1; D gene ambiguous. V lost 0 bases to trimming and J lost 7 bases, with 19 bases between them. The CDR3 loop spans 16 amino acids. The germline CDR1 and CDR2 sequences are SGHRS and YFSETQ. This CDR3 is CASSLGVPGVLGGYTF. CDR3 coding DNA: TGCGCCAGCAGCTTGGGGGTCCCGGGCGTTCTTGGTGGCTACACCTTC.

This clonotype was seen repeatedly, ten times or more. The V gene is TRBV14, the J gene TRBJ1-2; weak D call: TRBD1 (5 bases). The CDR3 is 13 amino acids. Per germline, CDR1 SGHDN and CDR2 FVKESK. Trimming removed 4 bases at V and 6 bases at J, with 12 bases between. The CDR3, as DNA: TGTGCCAGCAGCCCGGGGACGTTCCATGGCTACACCTTC. Translation gives CASSPGTFHGYTF.

Only a few counts were recorded for this clonotype. The chain joins TRBV28 to TRBJ1-2; D possibly corresponds to TRBD1 (5 bases). CDR3 size: 13 residues. V gave up 6 bases and J gave up 4 bases, with 12 bases separating them. The germline V gene has CDR1 MDHEN and CDR2 SYDVKM. CDR3 residues: CASSSHGGYGYTF. CDR3 in DNA: TGTGCCAGCAGCTCCCACGGGGGCTATGGCTACACCTTC.

This clonotype has more than one count but fewer than ten. V gene TRBV7-9 combines with J gene TRBJ2-3; TRBD1 might be the D (6 bases). This CDR3 contains 15 residues. The germline V and J ends were trimmed by 5 bases and 4 bases, with 16 bases remaining between them. Germline V gene sequence: CDR1 SEHNR, CDR2 FQNEAQ (reference sequence). The CDR3 region has the DNA TGTGCCAGCAGCCCTAACACAGGGACATCAGATACGCAGTATTTT. Translation gives CASSPNTGTSDTQYF.

This clonotype was seen a handful of times. The chain joins TRBV30 to TRBJ1-5; D is uncertain. V was pared by 2 bases and J by 3 bases, with 8 bases between. CDR3 size: 13 residues. Germline CDR1 GTSNPN, CDR2 SVGIG (reference sequence). Here the CDR3 DNA reads TGTGCCTGGAGTCGGTCAGACAATCAGCCCCAGCATTTT. Its protein is CAWSRSDNQPQHF. Full variable domain (remainder filled in from reference TRBV30 and TRBJ1-5): SQTIHQWPATLVQPVGSPLSLECTVEGTSNPNLYWYRQAAGRGLQLLFYSVGIGQISSEVPQNLSASRPQDRQFILSSKKLLLSDSGFYLCAWSRSDNQPQHFGDGTRLSIL.